A single sample gave rise to the 26 T cell receptor beta chains below, sequenced in a study of OX40 agonist ivuxolimab in advanced cancers. The data were produced by immunoSEQ multiplex PCR, yet TCRdb's version contains in-frame clones alone and is incomplete. The repertoire consists of 57,000 or so clones, with roughly 90% occurring once and the leading ten covering approximately 0.64%. The sequencing used CD4+ or CD8+ T cells sorted from blood, collected in a trial of the OX40 agonist ivuxolimab. The receptors stem from an adult with an advanced solid tumor such as melanoma, head and neck, liver or kidney cancer.

The rearrangement uses TRBV5-5 and TRBJ1-6; D remains ambiguous. CDR1 and CDR2 from the germline V gene are SGHKS and YYEKEE (reference sequence). The CDR3 has 16 amino acids. V lost 0 bases and J 0 bases, leaving 7 bases between the germline ends. Written as DNA, the CDR3 is TGTGCCAGCAGCTTGGAGGGTAGCTCCTATAATTCACCCCTCCACTTT. This gives the protein CASSLEGSSYNSPLHF.

CDR3 sequence (DNA): TGCGCCAGCAGCCCCTCGCCAGGGGGCATCGGGGAGCTGTTTTTT. Translating it yields CASSPSPGGIGELFF. The V gene is TRBV5-1, the J gene TRBJ2-2, with 8 positions matching TRBD1. Trimming removed 4 bases from V and 7 bases from J; junction bases left unmatched: 9. Germline V gives CDR1 SGHRS, CDR2 YFSETQ. The CDR3 covers 15 residues.

The rearrangement links TRBV13 to TRBJ1-2; weak D call: TRBD1 (5 bases). The CDR3 sequence is 15 residues long. Germline assignment: CDR1 PRHDT and CDR2 FYEKMQ (reference sequence). V gave up 5 bases and J gave up 3 bases, with 16 bases separating them. The CDR3 sequence is CASSPQYRGYYGYTF. The CDR3 DNA follows: TGTGCCAGCAGCCCGCAGTACCGGGGGTACTATGGCTACACCTTC.

The chain is built from TRBV19 and TRBJ2-7; D is uncertain. The CDR3 length is 14 residues. Trimming removed 6 bases at V and 6 bases at J, with 18 bases between. Germline CDR1 reads LNHDA; CDR2 reads SQIVND (reference sequence). Written as DNA, the CDR3 is TGTGCCAGTAGCCCCGGCCGGCCCCTGGGCGAGCAGTACTTC. This gives the protein CASSPGRPLGEQYF.

The gene calls are TRBV5-1 and TRBJ2-1, with TRBD2 matching 10 bases. This CDR3 comprises 14 residues. With V trimmed by 4 bases and J by 13 bases, 11 bases remained unmatched. Looked up from germline, CDR1 is SGHRS and CDR2 is YFSETQ. CDR3 residues: CASSGEIAGGPQFF. CDR3 DNA: TGCGCCAGCAGCGGTGAAATAGCGGGAGGCCCCCAGTTCTTC.

The gene calls are TRBV19 and TRBJ1-5; the D gene is possibly TRBD1 (6 bases). This CDR3 contains 19 residues. Trimming removed 4 bases at V and 2 bases at J, with 24 bases between. The germline V gene encodes CDR1 LNHDA and CDR2 SQIVND (reference sequence). CDR3 DNA: TGTGCCAGTAGTAACCTACAGGGTAAGGTCGGCGTGCGCAATCAGCCCCAGCATTTT. As protein: CASSNLQGKVGVRNQPQHF.

The chain joins TRBV6-5 to TRBJ2-3; perhaps TRBD1 as D (5 bases). The CDR3 totals 13 residues. Germline CDR1 reads MNHEY; CDR2 reads SVGAGI. V was shortened by 5 bases and J by 2 bases, with 8 bases between the two germline ends. CDR3 residues: CASSVTVTDTQYF. Written as DNA, the CDR3 is TGTGCCAGCAGTGTGACAGTCACAGATACGCAGTATTTT.

The chain recombines TRBV2 with TRBJ2-5; 10 positions match TRBD2. V lost 7 bases and J lost 5; bases outside the gene matches: 7. This CDR3 region has 14 residues. The germline gives CDR1 SNHLY, CDR2 FYNNEI. CDR3 nucleotide sequence: TGTGCCAGCAACCCAACTAGCGGGGATGAGACCCAGTACTTC. This sequence encodes CASNPTSGDETQYF. The full variable domain, rest sourced from reference TRBV2 and TRBJ2-5, is EPEVTQTPSHQVTQMGQEVILRCVPISNHLYFYWYRQILGQKVEFLVSFYNNEISEKSEIFDDQFSVERPDGSNFTLKIRSTKLEDSAMYFCASNPTSGDETQYFGPGTRLLVL.

This sequence joins TRBV5-4 and TRBJ1-6; unclear D gene. CDR1 and CDR2 (germline): SGHNT, YYREEE (reference sequence). The CDR3 totals 14 residues. Between the trimmed V and J ends, which lost 4 bases and 7 bases, there was a span of 12 bases. CDR3 in DNA: TGTGCCAGCAGCCCAGAGCATGGAAATTCACCCCTCCACTTT. This encodes CASSPEHGNSPLHF.

The chain recombines TRBV5-1 with TRBJ2-3, with unresolved D. The germline V gene has CDR1 SGHRS and CDR2 YFSETQ. CDR3 length equals 12 residues. Trimming removed 0 bases at V and 7 bases at J, with 6 bases between. The CDR3 is CASSLDTHTQYF. CDR3 DNA sequence: TGCGCCAGCAGCTTGGATACGCATACGCAGTATTTT.

The chain joins TRBV6-4 to TRBJ2-1, with 8 bases matching TRBD2. The CDR3 sequence is 13 residues long. The trim removed 8 bases at V and 1 base at J, leaving 1 base unmatched. Germline V gives CDR1 MRHNA, CDR2 SNTAGT. CDR3 protein: CASSGGSYNEQFF. The CDR3 DNA follows: TGTGCCAGCTCGGGGGGGTCCTACAATGAGCAGTTCTTC.

This chain uses TRBV7-3 with TRBJ2-7; D may match TRBD1 or TRBD2 (5 bases each). Per the germline V gene, CDR1 is SGHTA and CDR2 is FQGTGA. Trimming cost V 2 bases and J 7 bases, with 9 bases left between them. This CDR3 is built from 12 residues. CDR3 sequence: CASSLFGGEQYF. The CDR3 nucleotides are TGTGCCAGCAGCTTATTTGGGGGAGAGCAGTACTTC.

This chain joins TRBV19 and TRBJ1-1, with a weak D call TRBD1 (6 bases). CDR3 size: 15 residues. Trimming cost V 5 bases and J 1 base, with 14 bases left between them. Germline CDR1 and CDR2: LNHDA and SQIVND (reference sequence). The CDR3 region is CASSPRGGRNTEAFF. CDR3 nucleotides: TGTGCCAGTAGTCCTAGGGGGGGCAGGAACACTGAAGCTTTCTTT.

CDR3 nucleotide sequence: TGTGCCAGCAGCGGGCCGAGTGGTTCTAATTCACCCCTCCACTTT. Translating it yields CASSGPSGSNSPLHF. V usage is TRBV5-4 and J usage is TRBJ1-6; D is uncertain. The CDR3 is made up of 15 amino acids. Germline V lookup: CDR1 SGHNT, CDR2 YYREEE (reference sequence). The ends were cut back, 4 bases at V and 6 bases at J, with 14 bases in the middle.

This clone occurred a few times. The gene calls are TRBV6-5 and TRBJ1-1; TRBD1 aligns across 7 bases. J was trimmed by 5 bases and V by 8 bases; bases with no gene match: 11. This CDR3 has 14 residues. The germline V gene has CDR1 MNHEY and CDR2 SVGAGI. CDR3 sequence (DNA): TGTGCCAGCGGCGAGACAGGGTGGGGGACTGAAGCTTTCTTT. This translates into CASGETGWGTEAFF.

The chain is built from TRBV27 and TRBJ2-5; 7 bases fit TRBD1. This CDR3 has 14 residues. V was clipped by 1 base and J by 5 bases; unmatched bases: 4. Germline loops: CDR1 MNHEY, CDR2 SMNVEV (reference sequence). The DNA of the CDR3 is TGTGCCAGCAGTTTATACGAGGGGGCGGAGACCCAGTACTTC. This sequence encodes CASSLYEGAETQYF.

CDR3 in DNA: TGTGCCAGCAGCCTGACTAGCGGGGGTGATACGCAGTATTTT. Its protein product is CASSLTSGGDTQYF. J is TRBJ2-3 and V is TRBV2; 12 nucleotides agree with TRBD2. The CDR3 runs to 14 residues. Germline CDR1 and CDR2: SNHLY and FYNNEI. The junction had 4 bases not matched to a gene; V was cut back by 6 bases and J by 6 bases.

In this sample, this clone turned up once. The chain couples TRBV27 to TRBJ2-7; the D gene is possibly TRBD1 (6 bases). V shed 6 bases and J shed 1 base, with 13 bases lying between them. The CDR3 covers 14 residues. From germline, CDR1 is MNHEY and CDR2 SMNVEV (reference sequence). CDR3: CASRSRDTSYEQYF. The CDR3 DNA is TGTGCCAGCAGATCCCGGGACACATCCTACGAGCAGTACTTC.

The gene calls are TRBV5-4 and TRBJ2-5; the match to TRBD1 covers 8 bases. Germline V gives CDR1 SGHNT, CDR2 YYREEE (reference sequence). The V gene end was trimmed by 4 bases and the J gene end by 2 bases; junction bases not matched to a gene: 4. The CDR3 has 14 amino acids. The CDR3 loop reads CASSQRTGQETQYF. CDR3 coding DNA: TGTGCCAGCAGCCAACGGACAGGGCAAGAGACCCAGTACTTC.

The chain combines TRBV5-4 with TRBJ1-2; a possible D gene is TRBD1 (6 bases). Germline lookup yields CDR1 SGHNT and CDR2 YYREEE (reference sequence). Trimming took 1 base from V and 7 from J, leaving 17 bases between them. There are 15 residues in the CDR3. The CDR3 is CASSLWRGATTGYTF. The CDR3 coding sequence is TGTGCCAGCAGCTTGTGGCGGGGGGCGACTACTGGCTACACCTTC.

This chain joins TRBV11-3 and TRBJ2-5, with D unresolved. Germline V gene sequence: CDR1 SGHNT, CDR2 YENEEA. Trimming took 5 bases from V and 2 from J, leaving 12 bases between them. The CDR3 is made up of 14 amino acids. CDR3 sequence reads: CASSPNVFQETQYF. DNA of the CDR3: TGTGCCAGCAGCCCTAATGTGTTTCAAGAGACCCAGTACTTC.

The chain employs TRBV9 and TRBJ2-5, with 8 bases matching TRBD2. CDR1 is SGDLS, CDR2 YYNGEE, per germline. The CDR3 has 15 residues. V lost 0 bases to trimming and J lost 2 bases; unmatched junction nucleotides: 3. DNA for the CDR3: TGTGCCAGCAGCGTAGAAACTAGCGGACAAGAGACCCAGTACTTC. Amino acids: CASSVETSGQETQYF.

This clone was picked up one time. The rearrangement joins TRBV18 to TRBJ2-2; no clear D. CDR3 size: 14 residues. Germline V CDR1 and CDR2: KGHSH, LQKENI. Trimming stripped 0 bases from V and 0 bases from J, with 2 bases between. This chain's CDR3 is CASSPPPNTGELFF. The CDR3 region has the DNA TGTGCCAGCTCACCACCCCCGAACACCGGGGAGCTGTTTTTT.

The gene calls are TRBV2 and TRBJ2-1; 13 nucleotides agree with TRBD2. CDR1 and CDR2 (germline): SNHLY, FYNNEI. The CDR3 totals 17 residues. V lost 7 bases and J lost 6; bases outside the gene matches: 12. The DNA of the CDR3 is TGTGCCAGCACCAGGGGACTAGCGGGATTCAAGGGCAATGAGCAGTTCTTC. This codes for CASTRGLAGFKGNEQFF. Full variable domain (missing parts from reference TRBV2 and TRBJ2-1): EPEVTQTPSHQVTQMGQEVILRCVPISNHLYFYWYRQILGQKVEFLVSFYNNEISEKSEIFDDQFSVERPDGSNFTLKIRSTKLEDSAMYFCASTRGLAGFKGNEQFFGPGTRLTVL.

The chain carries TRBV19 and TRBJ2-1, with D unresolved. There are 11 residues in the CDR3. V was pared by 3 bases and J by 13 bases, with 10 bases between. CDR1 is LNHDA and CDR2 is SQIVND in the germline V gene (reference sequence). CDR3 DNA: TGTGCCAGTAGTATTTGGGGTTTCCAGTTCTTC. This codes for CASSIWGFQFF. The entire variable domain, with the rest obtained from reference TRBV19 and TRBJ2-1, is as follows: DGGITQSPKYLFRKEGQNVTLSCEQNLNHDAMYWYRQDPGQGLRLIYYSQIVNDFQKGDIAEGYSVSREKKESFPLTVTSAQKNPTAFYLCASSIWGFQFFGPGTRLTVL.

The genes are TRBV12-5 and TRBJ2-7; D ambiguous. Germline lookup yields CDR1 LGHNT and CDR2 FRNRAP. The CDR3 loop spans 13 amino acids. V was shortened by 3 bases and J by 7 bases, with 13 bases between the two germline ends. This CDR3 reads CASGLFRVGEQYF. The CDR3 nucleotides are TGTGCTAGTGGTTTATTCCGCGTGGGGGAGCAGTACTTC. The variable domain in full, with the rest retrieved from reference TRBV12-5 and TRBJ2-7, is DARVTQTPRHKVTEMGQEVTMRCQPILGHNTVFWYRQTMMQGLELLAYFRNRAPLDDSGMPKDRFSAEMPDATLATLKIQPSEPRDSAVYFCASGLFRVGEQYFGPGTRLTVT.